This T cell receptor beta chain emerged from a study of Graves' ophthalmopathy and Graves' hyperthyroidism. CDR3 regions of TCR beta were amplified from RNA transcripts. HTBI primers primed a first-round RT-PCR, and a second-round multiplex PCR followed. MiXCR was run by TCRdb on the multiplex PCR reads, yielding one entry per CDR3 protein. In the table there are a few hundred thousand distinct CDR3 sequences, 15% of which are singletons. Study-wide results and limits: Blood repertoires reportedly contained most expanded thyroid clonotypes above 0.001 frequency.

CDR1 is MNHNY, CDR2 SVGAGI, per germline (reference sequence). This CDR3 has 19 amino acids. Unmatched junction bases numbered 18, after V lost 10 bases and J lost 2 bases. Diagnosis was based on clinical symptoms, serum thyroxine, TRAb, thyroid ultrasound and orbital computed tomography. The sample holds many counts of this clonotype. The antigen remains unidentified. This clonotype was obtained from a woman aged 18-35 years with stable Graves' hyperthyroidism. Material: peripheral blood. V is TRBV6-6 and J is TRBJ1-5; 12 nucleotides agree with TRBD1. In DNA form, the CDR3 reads TGTGCCACCAACAGAACCGGGACAGGGGGCTTAATTGGCAATCAGCCCCAGCATTTT. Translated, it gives CATNRTGTGGLIGNQPQHF.